The rows below give T cell receptor beta chains drawn from one sample of a study of beta chain features in type 1 diabetes. Only in-frame clones appear in the TCRdb table, and some are missing; sequencing was by immunoSEQ multiplex PCR. The sample yields about 320,000 clones, 14% seen once. Sequencing was carried out using central memory CD4+ T cells from blood. Receptors were obtained from a man younger than 40 in good health. Each CDR3 is given with its conserved first and last residue. Fields, in order: J gene, clone size, V gene, D gene, CDR3 protein, CDR3 DNA. The D gene is left open where the match is weak. Not every row has a clone size; where given, it reads once, few, many or a size class.

>TRBJ2-5|NA|TRBV30|NA
CAWSVRGARETQYF
TGTGCCTGGAGTGTACGGGGGGCGCGGGAGACCCAGTACTTC
>TRBJ2-3|NA|TRBV5-4|NA
CASSQTGRDTQYF
TGTGCCAGCAGTCAAACCGGAAGGGATACGCAGTATTTT
>TRBJ2-2|few|TRBV25-1|NA
CASSDISNTGELFF
TGTGCCAGCAGTGACATATCGAACACCGGGGAGCTGTTTTTT
>TRBJ2-3|NA|TRBV11-2|TRBD2
CASSLGREGGDTQYF
TGTGCCAGCAGCTTAGGACGGGAGGGGGGAGATACGCAGTATTTT
>TRBJ2-1|few|TRBV19|TRBD2
CASSISGGPYNEQFF
TGTGCCAGTAGTATAAGCGGGGGGCCCTACAATGAGCAGTTCTTC
>TRBJ1-5|few|TRBV19|TRBD1
CASRTGTGGNQPQHF
TGTGCCAGTAGGACAGGGACAGGGGGTAATCAGCCCCAGCATTTT
>TRBJ2-7|few|TRBV7-2|NA
CASSWGLSYEQYF
TGTGCCAGCAGCTGGGGCCTCTCCTACGAGCAGTACTTC
>TRBJ2-3|few|TRBV7-3|TRBD2
CASSLTAGGSTDTQYF
TGTGCCAGCAGCTTAACGGCGGGAGGGAGCACAGATACGCAGTATTTT
>TRBJ1-2|NA|TRBV21-1|NA
CASSKGAGAYGYTF
TGTGCCAGCAGCAAAGGTGCGGGCGCCTATGGCTACACCTTC
>TRBJ1-2|many|TRBV4-3|TRBD1
CASSQEMWTGAGYTF
TGCGCCAGCAGCCAAGAGATGTGGACAGGTGCTGGCTACACCTTC
>TRBJ2-7|few|TRBV5-1|TRBD1
CASSLVLSAGTGGSEQYF
TGCGCCAGCAGCCTTGTGCTCTCTGCCGGGACAGGGGGATCCGAGCAGTACTTC
>TRBJ2-1|few|TRBV6-4|TRBD1
CASSPTGAPYNEQFF
TGTGCCAGCAGTCCGACAGGGGCCCCCTACAATGAGCAGTTCTTC
>TRBJ2-1|NA|TRBV19|NA
CASTRRRGTRQSYNEQFF
TGTGCCAGTACCCGTAGGAGAGGGACGCGACAGTCCTACAATGAGCAGTTCTTC
>TRBJ1-4|few|TRBV6-5|NA
CAISVRGNEKLFF
TGTGCCATCAGTGTAAGGGGAAATGAAAAACTGTTTTTT
>TRBJ2-1|many|TRBV6-6|TRBD2
CASSPSGGEQFF
TGTGCCAGCAGTCCTAGCGGGGGCGAGCAGTTCTTC
>TRBJ2-3|few|TRBV9|NA
CASSAEAQGGDTQYF
TGTGCCAGCAGCGCGGAGGCACAGGGTGGCGATACGCAGTATTTT
>TRBJ1-5|few|TRBV10-2|TRBD1
CASTRQGGQPQHF
TGCGCCAGCACGCGACAGGGGGGTCAGCCCCAGCATTTT
>TRBJ2-3|NA|TRBV5-1|NA
CASSPEGDTQYF
TGCGCCAGCAGCCCGGAGGGAGATACGCAGTATTTT
>TRBJ2-2|NA|TRBV7-8|TRBD1
CASSLPPGQGAVPNTGELFF
TGTGCCAGCAGCTTACCCCCGGGACAGGGGGCTGTGCCGAACACCGGGGAGCTGTTTTTT
>TRBJ1-1|many|TRBV14|NA
CASSQRGRGMNTEAFF
TGTGCCAGCAGCCAACGGGGGAGGGGCATGAACACTGAAGCTTTCTTT
>TRBJ2-7|many|TRBV11-2|NA
CASSPLRGTYEQYF
TGTGCCAGCAGCCCGCTTAGGGGCACCTACGAGCAGTACTTC
>TRBJ2-2|NA|TRBV6-5|NA
CASSYAAGFTGELFF
TGTGCCAGCAGTTACGCAGCAGGTTTCACCGGGGAGCTGTTTTTT
>TRBJ2-1|few|TRBV19|NA
CASSRTQSSYNEQFF
TGTGCCAGTAGCCGGACTCAGAGCTCCTACAATGAGCAGTTCTTC
>TRBJ2-1|NA|TRBV6-4|NA
CASSQYSQVSYNEQFF
TGTGCCAGCAGTCAATATTCACAGGTCTCCTACAATGAGCAGTTCTTC
>TRBJ2-3|few|TRBV4-1|TRBD2
CASSLAGTGGRKDTQYF
TGCGCCAGCAGCCTCGCCGGGACGGGGGGGCGAAAGGATACGCAGTATTTT
>TRBJ2-1|many|TRBV9|TRBD2
CASSASSGLYNEQFF
TGTGCCAGCAGCGCTTCTAGCGGCCTTTACAATGAGCAGTTCTTC
>TRBJ2-3|few|TRBV5-1|TRBD1
CASSFGQGSTDTQYF
TGCGCCAGCAGCTTCGGACAGGGCAGCACAGATACGCAGTATTTT
>TRBJ2-2|few|TRBV9|NA
CASSIRDPGRELFF
TGTGCCAGCAGCATCCGGGACCCAGGGCGGGAGCTGTTTTTT
>TRBJ2-1|NA|TRBV7-9|TRBD1
CASSQPGQGVGNEQFF
TGTGCCAGCAGCCAGCCGGGACAGGGGGTAGGTAATGAGCAGTTCTTC
>TRBJ2-5|few|TRBV14|NA
CASSPNQETQYF
TGTGCCAGCAGCCCCAACCAAGAGACCCAGTACTTC
>TRBJ1-6|NA|TRBV27|NA
CASSFRGTNSPLHF
TGTGCCAGCAGTTTTCGGGGTACCAATTCACCCCTCCACTTT
>TRBJ1-2|few|TRBV5-6|TRBD1
CASSFLNRGLYGYTF
TGTGCCAGCAGCTTCCTGAACAGGGGCCTTTATGGCTACACCTTC
>TRBJ1-5|NA|TRBV19|NA
CASSGNRDTGRPQHF
TGTGCCAGTAGCGGTAATCGGGACACGGGACGACCCCAGCATTTT
>TRBJ2-3|NA|TRBV14|TRBD2
CASSQVTAGGPLGTQYF
TGTGCCAGCAGCCAAGTCACCGCGGGAGGGCCTCTCGGGACGCAGTATTTT
>TRBJ2-1|many|TRBV2|TRBD2
CAIVGVTSGTYNEQFF
TGTGCCATCGTTGGTGTGACTAGCGGTACGTACAATGAGCAGTTCTTC